Shown below are 23 T cell receptor beta chains from a single sample sequenced in a study of shared clonotypes between healthy human individuals. Sequencing was performed with immunoSEQ multiplex PCR; in TCRdb, only in-frame clones are kept and a portion is missing. The repertoire includes about 980,000 clones, about three quarters of them detected once, and approximately 1.5% sits in the top ten. The sequenced sample was memory CD4+ T cells sorted from blood. The subset was: CD45RA-negative fraction. The receptors come from a man younger than 35 in good health.

The chain uses TRBV28 and TRBJ1-1; TRBD1 might be the D (5 bases). CDR1 is MDHEN, CDR2 SYDVKM, per germline. The CDR3 is 15 amino acids. V dropped 3 bases and J dropped 4 bases, with 15 bases sitting between them. CDR3 in DNA: TGTGCCAGCAGTTTTCAGGGAAGAATGGTCACTGAAGCTTTCTTT. Its translation is CASSFQGRMVTEAFF.

A few counts support this clone. The chain carries TRBV5-5 and TRBJ1-5, with a weak D call TRBD1 (6 bases). This CDR3 spans 16 amino acids. Trimming took off 2 bases at V and 7 bases at J, with 19 bases between the two ends. Germline V gene lookup returns CDR1 SGHKS and CDR2 YYEKEE (reference sequence). The CDR3 loop reads CASSFRFATGAQPQHF. The CDR3 region has the DNA TGTGCCAGCAGCTTCCGATTCGCGACAGGTGCGCAGCCCCAGCATTTT.

For this clone: One junction end disagrees with the germline gene, perhaps due to a read error. The J gene is TRBJ2-1, the V gene TRBV7-7, with 8 bases matching TRBD2. CDR3 length: 15 amino acids. CDR1 is SSHAT and CDR2 is FNYEAQ in the germline V gene (reference sequence). The CDR3 DNA follows: TGTGCTAGCAGCCAAACAGCGGGAGTTTGGGATGAGCAGTTCTTC. The encoded protein is CASSQTAGVWDEQFF.

This sequence joins TRBV9 and TRBJ1-2; a possible D gene is TRBD1 (6 bases). V was trimmed by 2 bases and J by 5 bases, leaving 10 bases between them. Germline CDR1 reads SGDLS; CDR2 reads YYNGEE. This CDR3 has 13 residues. The CDR3 sequence: CASSVAGVYGYTF. The CDR3 DNA reads as TGTGCCAGCAGCGTGGCAGGGGTGTATGGCTACACCTTC. Using reference TRBV9 and TRBJ1-2 for the parts outside the CDR3, the full variable domain is DSGVTQTPKHLITATGQRVTLRCSPRSGDLSVYWYQQSLDQGLQFLIQYYNGEERAKGNILERFSAQQFPDLHSELNLSSLELGDSALYFCASSVAGVYGYTFGSGTRLTVV.

The count of this clone is one. J is TRBJ1-5 and V is TRBV5-1, with TRBD1 matching 7 bases. The CDR3 is 15 residues long. Germline V gives CDR1 SGHRS, CDR2 YFSETQ. The ends lost 0 bases at V and 4 bases at J; junction bases unmatched: 4. The CDR3 DNA sequence: TGCGCCAGCAGCTTGGTCCAGACAGGGAATCAGCCCCAGCATTTT. It specifies CASSLVQTGNQPQHF.

V and J are TRBV19 and TRBJ2-2; D is ambiguous. The V end lost 3 bases, the J end lost 3 bases, and 17 bases lay between the germline ends. CDR1 and CDR2 (germline): LNHDA, SQIVND (reference sequence). The CDR3 sequence is 17 residues long. In nucleotides, the CDR3 is TGTGCCAGTAGTATTTATATGCCCGATAGGTACACCGGGGAGCTGTTTTTT. It yields the protein CASSIYMPDRYTGELFF.

V usage is TRBV6-6 and J usage is TRBJ2-2; D is unresolved. V shed 5 bases and J shed 6 bases, with 10 bases lying between them. Per the germline V gene, CDR1 is MNHNY and CDR2 is SVGAGI (reference sequence). CDR3 length equals 13 residues. The CDR3, as DNA: TGTGCCAGCAGTGGTCCCGGTGCCGGGGAGCTGTTTTTT. Amino acid sequence: CASSGPGAGELFF.

This clone was found once. The chain couples TRBV19 to TRBJ1-3; no clear D gene. The CDR3 spans 13 residues. The germline V and J ends were trimmed by 3 bases and 2 bases, with 5 bases remaining between them. Germline V gives CDR1 LNHDA, CDR2 SQIVND (reference sequence). The CDR3 reads CASSISPGNTIYF. As DNA, the CDR3 is TGTGCCAGTAGTATCAGTCCTGGAAACACCATATATTTT. Full variable domain (missing parts from reference TRBV19 and TRBJ1-3): DGGITQSPKYLFRKEGQNVTLSCEQNLNHDAMYWYRQDPGQGLRLIYYSQIVNDFQKGDIAEGYSVSREKKESFPLTVTSAQKNPTAFYLCASSISPGNTIYFGEGSWLTVV.

J is TRBJ1-4 and V is TRBV10-3; D not resolved. Germline values: CDR1 ENHRY, CDR2 SYGVKD. The CDR3 totals 15 residues. V was trimmed by 2 bases and J by 0 bases, leaving 7 bases between them. The CDR3 loop is CAISERAATNEKLFF. CDR3 DNA sequence: TGTGCCATCAGTGAGCGGGCTGCAACTAATGAAAAACTGTTTTTT.

The CDR3 DNA reads TGCGCCAGCAGTCAATCGCGGGGGCCCTTATACAATGAGCAGTTCTTC. Encoded protein: CASSQSRGPLYNEQFF. The V and J genes are TRBV23-1 and TRBJ2-1; tentative D call: TRBD2 (7 bases). TRBV23-1 is known as an ORF, though its function is uncertain. The CDR3 length is 16 residues. Trimming shortened V by 0 bases and J by 4 bases, and 13 bases separated the two germline ends.

V and J are TRBV6-6 and TRBJ2-4, with D possibly being TRBD1 or TRBD2 (5 bases each). From germline, CDR1 is MNHNY and CDR2 SVGAGI (reference sequence). Trimming left V 6 bases short and J 10 bases short, with 10 bases between. CDR3 length: 11 amino acids. The DNA for the CDR3 is TGTGCCAGCAGCCAGGGACGAATTCAGTACTTC. Residues: CASSQGRIQYF.

The chain combines TRBV5-1 with TRBJ2-3, with 10 bases fitting TRBD2. The CDR3 has 16 residues. V shed 0 bases and J 1 base; nucleotides not matched to a gene: 2. Per germline, CDR1 SGHRS and CDR2 YFSETQ. The CDR3 here is CASSLALAGRTDTQYF. The CDR3 DNA reads TGCGCCAGCAGCTTGGCACTAGCGGGGCGCACAGATACGCAGTATTTT. The variable domain in full, with the rest retrieved from reference TRBV5-1 and TRBJ2-3, is KAGVTQTPRYLIKTRGQQVTLSCSPISGHRSVSWYQQTPGQGLQFLFEYFSETQRNKGNFPGRFSGRQFSNSRSEMNVSTLELGDSALYLCASSLALAGRTDTQYFGPGTRLTVL.

This chain uses TRBV29-1 with TRBJ2-2; D gene ambiguous. Trimming shortened V by 6 bases and J by 2 bases, and 10 bases separated the two germline ends. Germline V CDR1 and CDR2: SQVTM, ANQGSEA. The CDR3 covers 13 residues. The CDR3 here is CSVTNLNTGELFF. CDR3 DNA: TGCAGCGTCACCAACCTTAACACCGGGGAGCTGTTTTTT.

Points on this clone: A junction end diverges from the germline sequence, so it may reflect a read error. CDR3: CASSLQGTSGGRTHF. The CDR3 DNA follows: TGTGCCAGCAGCTTACAAGGGACTAGCGGGGGGCGGACGCACTTC. V usage is TRBV7-8 and J usage is TRBJ2-5, with TRBD2 matching 15 bases. Germline V gene lookup returns CDR1 SGHVS and CDR2 FQNEAQ. This CDR3 comprises 15 residues.

The rearrangement links TRBV4-1 to TRBJ1-2; D is perhaps TRBD1 (5 bases). This CDR3 has 17 amino acids. CDR1 is MGHRA and CDR2 is YSYEKL in the germline V gene. V was shortened by 0 bases and J by 0 bases, with 14 bases between the two germline ends. CDR3 residues: CASSQDIGARSNYGYTF. Written as DNA, the CDR3 is TGCGCCAGCAGCCAAGATATCGGGGCCAGGTCTAACTATGGCTACACCTTC.

CDR3 sequence reads: CASSPPDRVNYGYTF. Here the CDR3 DNA reads TGTGCCAGCAGTCCCCCGGACAGGGTTAACTATGGCTACACCTTC. This rearrangement joins TRBV5-4 to TRBJ1-2, with TRBD1 matching over 8 bases. V lost 5 bases and J lost 1; bases outside the gene matches: 7. The CDR3 sequence is 15 residues long. From germline, CDR1 is SGHNT and CDR2 YYREEE (reference sequence).

As to this clone: It differs at one base from a far larger clone, so likely a read error. This sample also contains other DNA sequences that code for the same CDR3. The chain has TRBV7-6 and TRBJ1-1, with D unclear. The CDR3 spans 13 residues. Trimming stripped 1 base from V and 1 base from J, with 4 bases between. Germline V gives CDR1 SGHVS, CDR2 FNYEAQ. The CDR3 loop reads CASSLDQNTEAFF. The CDR3 nucleotides are TGTGCCAGCAGCTTAGATCAGAACACTGAAGCTTTCTTT.

The chain recombines TRBV11-2 with TRBJ1-1, with TRBD1 identical over 9 bases. Per the germline V gene, CDR1 is SGHAT and CDR2 is FQNNGV. The J segment lost 5 bases and the V segment lost 6 bases, leaving 7 bases of the junction unmatched. This CDR3 is 14 amino acids long. The CDR3 nucleotides are TGTGCCAGCAGTCGTACAGGGGGCTTGACTGAAGCTTTCTTT. Protein: CASSRTGGLTEAFF.

Notes on this clone: Distinct nucleotide sequences in the sample also encode this CDR3. The J gene is TRBJ1-4, the V gene TRBV19; D not resolved. The CDR3 consists of 15 residues. The V gene's germline CDR1 is LNHDA and CDR2 SQIVND (reference sequence). With 7 bases removed from V and 0 bases from J, the gap between germline ends came to 12 bases. CDR3 DNA: TGTGCCAGTACCCCCGGCGGGGCAACTAATGAAAAACTGTTTTTT. Its translation is CASTPGGATNEKLFF. The variable domain in full, with the rest retrieved from reference TRBV19 and TRBJ1-4, is DGGITQSPKYLFRKEGQNVTLSCEQNLNHDAMYWYRQDPGQGLRLIYYSQIVNDFQKGDIAEGYSVSREKKESFPLTVTSAQKNPTAFYLCASTPGGATNEKLFFGSGTQLSVL.

The rearrangement links TRBV7-3 to TRBJ2-2; 9 positions agree with TRBD1. J gave up 2 bases and V 5 bases, and 6 bases lay outside the gene matches. This CDR3 region has 16 residues. Germline loops: CDR1 SGHTA, CDR2 FQGTGA. The chain's CDR3 is CASSRDRVGNTGELFF. CDR3 coding DNA: TGTGCCAGCAGCAGGGACAGGGTAGGAAACACCGGGGAGCTGTTTTTT.

This clone appeared once. CDR3 coding DNA: TGCGCCAGCAGCCCAGGGACAGTACGCGGCGAAAAACTGTTTTTT. Translating it yields CASSPGTVRGEKLFF. The chain links TRBV5-1 to TRBJ1-4; 7 bases line up with TRBD1. Germline lookup yields CDR1 SGHRS and CDR2 YFSETQ. The CDR3 length is 15 residues. V shed 4 bases, J shed 8 bases, and the junction held 11 bases outside the gene matches.

The chain combines TRBV9 with TRBJ2-2; TRBD2 might be the D (6 bases). Between the trimmed V and J ends, which lost 2 bases and 6 bases, there was a span of 8 bases. Germline V CDR1 and CDR2: SGDLS, YYNGEE. The CDR3 has 13 residues. CDR3 sequence (DNA): TGTGCCAGCAGCGTGACGGGGGCCGGGGAGCTGTTTTTT. Translated, it gives CASSVTGAGELFF. Full variable domain (missing parts from reference TRBV9 and TRBJ2-2): DSGVTQTPKHLITATGQRVTLRCSPRSGDLSVYWYQQSLDQGLQFLIQYYNGEERAKGNILERFSAQQFPDLHSELNLSSLELGDSALYFCASSVTGAGELFFGEGSRLTVL.

The CDR3 region has the DNA TGTGCCACGGCCGGGCGATGGAACCGGGCTGGGGCCAACGTCCTGACTTTC. Protein sequence: CATAGRWNRAGANVLTF. This chain uses TRBV19 with TRBJ2-6; D call uncertain. The CDR3 loop spans 17 amino acids. The germline V and J ends were trimmed by 10 bases and 2 bases, with 21 bases remaining between them. In germline, CDR1 is LNHDA, CDR2 SQIVND (reference sequence).